This TCR beta chain comes out of a study of beta chain features in type 1 diabetes. Broader study findings: Whether TCRB rearrangement is influenced by HLA type was left unresolved in this analysis.

Between the trimmed V and J ends, which lost 1 base and 2 bases, there was a span of 15 bases. Germline lookup yields CDR1 LGHNA and CDR2 YNFKEQ. The CDR3 is 16 amino acids. Note on this clone: Its antigen remains unidentified.

Since all of the isolated RNA was reverse transcribed, expressed TCRB transcripts were what got sequenced. Using immunoSEQ multiplex PCR, the repertoire was profiled, and TCRdb retains in-frame clones only, with some absent. The sample has about 900,000 clones, around a sixth seen once. This TCR was recovered from a woman younger than 35 in good health. Input material: naive CD4+ T cells from blood. This chain joins TRBV4-2 and TRBJ2-7; unclear D gene. The CDR3 DNA is TGTGCCAGCAGCCAAGTTCCAGGTAGTGGAACCTACGAGCAGTACTTC. It translates to CASSQVPGSGTYEQYF.